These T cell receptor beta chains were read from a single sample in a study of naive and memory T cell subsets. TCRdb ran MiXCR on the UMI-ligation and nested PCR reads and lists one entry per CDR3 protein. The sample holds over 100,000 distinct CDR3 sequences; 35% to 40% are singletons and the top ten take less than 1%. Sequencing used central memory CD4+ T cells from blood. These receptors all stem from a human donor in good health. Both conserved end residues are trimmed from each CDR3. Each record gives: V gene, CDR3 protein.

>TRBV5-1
ASSFSGLAGGLAKNIQY
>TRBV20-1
SAPPRSGQGFKDTQY
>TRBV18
ASSPGQAFSAVSSYNEQF
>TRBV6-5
ASSYDITGELF
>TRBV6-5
ASRLGTDFWGYT
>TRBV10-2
ASRLAGGPNEQF
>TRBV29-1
SVGRGDYNEQF
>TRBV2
ASSESLAGGHEQF
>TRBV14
ASSRGGRTEAF
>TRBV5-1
ASSLLAGSGETQY
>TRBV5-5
ASSRGEGHTGELF
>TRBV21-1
ASSIGTLWRNEQF
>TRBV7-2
ASSLEGGPYNEQF
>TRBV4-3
ASSQDRTTYNEQF
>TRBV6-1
ASRISGLSTDTQY
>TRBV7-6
ASSRGALDGGYT
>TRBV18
ASSPQVGGGTEAF
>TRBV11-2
ASSFSGGTTDTQY
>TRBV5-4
ASSAGRSSGSNEQF
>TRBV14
ASSPLPGLAGVLESYEQY
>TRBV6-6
ASSPRTGGFANTEAF
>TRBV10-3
AIRADSNTEAF
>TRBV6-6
ASSEGQGRNQPQH
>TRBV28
ASSPNSVAGGPYEQY
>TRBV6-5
ASSYQQLYNEQF
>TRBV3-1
ASSQVLQGASGYT
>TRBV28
ASSRPWGSGANVLT
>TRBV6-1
ASSEMRGNEQF
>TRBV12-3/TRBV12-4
ASSRGQSLLEAF
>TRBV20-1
SAGGSVGDTQY
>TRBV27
ASSLEPGLTYEQY
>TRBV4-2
ASSQGQGYNSPLH
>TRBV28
AIRTATNEKLF
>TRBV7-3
ASSLTGGNEQF
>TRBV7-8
ASSLGTSGKPYEQY
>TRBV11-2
ASSFGSGNYGYT
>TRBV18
ASSPDRATNQPQH
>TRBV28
ASSVAYEQY
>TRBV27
ASRGNRNSNQPQH
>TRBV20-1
SARSRGGSYEQY
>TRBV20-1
SAPRPTSGRSYVESSEQF
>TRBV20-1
SARGDRGLDIQY
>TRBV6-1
ASSPRQRNTGELF
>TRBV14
ASRAESGASGSSYNEQF
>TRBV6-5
ASSGTGKTLRNTEAF
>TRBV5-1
ASSLAEDGEKLF
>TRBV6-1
ASSDQYQPQH
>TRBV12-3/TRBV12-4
ASSPWGSYNEQF
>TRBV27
ASSLSSPTVGDTQY
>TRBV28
ASSINRALNTEAF
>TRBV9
ASSGRDRGWTF
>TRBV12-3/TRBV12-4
ASSLLRAGELF
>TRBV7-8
ASSLWDTLASHEQY